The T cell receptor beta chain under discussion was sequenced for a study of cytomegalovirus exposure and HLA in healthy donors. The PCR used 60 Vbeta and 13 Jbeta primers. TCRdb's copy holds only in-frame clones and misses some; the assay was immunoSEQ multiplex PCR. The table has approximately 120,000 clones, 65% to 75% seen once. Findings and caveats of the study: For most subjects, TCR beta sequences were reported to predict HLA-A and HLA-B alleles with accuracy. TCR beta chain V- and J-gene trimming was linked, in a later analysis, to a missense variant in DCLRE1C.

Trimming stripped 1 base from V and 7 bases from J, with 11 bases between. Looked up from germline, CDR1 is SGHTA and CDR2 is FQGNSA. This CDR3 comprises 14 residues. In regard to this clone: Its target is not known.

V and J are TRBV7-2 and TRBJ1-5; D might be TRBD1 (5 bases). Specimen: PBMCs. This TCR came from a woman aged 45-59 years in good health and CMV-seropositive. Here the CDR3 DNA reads TGTGCCAGCAGCTTAGAGGGGCGGGGGCAGCCCCAGCATTTT. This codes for CASSLEGRGQPQHF.